Detailed here is one TCR beta chain. Its antigen is currently unknown. Described treatment: approximately 9-day PBMC culture with coronavirus spike peptide pools or control peptides (ViraFEST assay). Wells contained 1.9 million or so PBMCs each, and these were cultured with about 9.2 IU/ml IL-2 and around 10 ug/ml peptide pools. V was pared by 3 bases and J by 7 bases, with 15 bases between. CDR1 is MNHEY, CDR2 SVGAGI, per germline. The CDR3 length is 14 residues. The record originates from a study of vaccination and CD4 T cells after COVID-19. Across the study: Some control cultures received a CEFX pool, which served as the positive control. Others received an HIV-1 Nef pool or no peptide.

Cultured CD4+ T-cell DNA underwent Oncomine TCR Beta short-read sequencing. Researchers extracted genomic DNA from CD4+ T cells that had been cultured. MiXCR was run by TCRdb on the PCR reads, yielding one entry per CDR3 protein. This table holds about 21,000 distinct CDR3 sequences, 60% to 75% found once. The specimen was CD4+ T cells from blood, cultured in vitro. The chain couples TRBV6-5 to TRBJ1-1, with a tentative D call TRBD1 (5 bases). This clonotype was obtained from a human donor who had recovered from COVID-19. CDR3 nucleotide sequence: TGTGCCAGCAGTTATGGTGGGGGGGGAAGTGAAGCTTTCTTT. Translation: CASSYGGGGSEAFF.